This paragraph covers one TCR beta chain sequence. The antigen is not known. Germline CDR1 SGHDN, CDR2 FVKESK. The CDR3 has 13 residues. The V gene lost 4 bases and the J gene lost 5 bases, with 11 bases spanning the gap. Clones were sequenced by immunoSEQ multiplex PCR, and TCRdb holds only the in-frame ones, with some missing. Among 90,000 or so clones listed, around 88% were seen once. The data originate from a study of identifying expanded T cells in peripheral blood. The study, taken as a whole, reports: Variance in clone template counts between approximately two-week samples significantly increased with total template count across all healthy donors.

This clonotype was obtained from a person aged 18-70 years in good health. The sequencing sample was made of blood. The rearrangement joins TRBV14 to TRBJ1-2; no definite D call. The CDR3 loop reads CASSLQDGYGYTF. The CDR3 region has the DNA TGTGCCAGCAGCCTTCAGGACGGGTATGGCTACACCTTC.